This paragraph covers one T cell receptor beta chain sequence. This entry is derived from a study of blood T cell repertoires in COVID-19. The CDR3 length is 16 residues. The V gene's germline CDR1 is GTSNPN and CDR2 SVGIG (reference sequence). The V segment lost 1 base and the J segment 5 bases; nucleotides outside the gene matches: 9. Generated by immunoSEQ multiplex PCR, the TCRdb table keeps only in-frame clones and is missing some. The sample lists 270,000 or so clones, 70% to 90% occurring once. The material sequenced was PBMCs or T cells enriched from blood (not recorded which). This sequence joins TRBV30 and TRBJ2-2; 8 positions match TRBD1. The receptor comes from a woman in her twenties or thirties with acute COVID-19. The CDR3 bases are TGTGCCTGGAGTGCCCGGGGCAGGGGGCGGACCGGGGAGCTGTTTTTT. Its protein is CAWSARGRGRTGELFF.